This TCR beta chain was identified during a study of identical twins. General study points: Abundant beta clonotypes from cord blood bore fewer insertions; memory repertoires lacked this pattern.

TCRdb independently ran MiXCR on the 5' RACE reads; one entry per CDR3 protein. The sample yields about 100,000 distinct CDR3 sequences, under 7% seen once. This clonotype was counted ten times or more. The antigen is not known. The CDR3 spans 12 residues. CDR1 MNHNS and CDR2 SASEGT come from the germline V gene. The germline V and J ends were trimmed by 10 bases and 8 bases, with 17 bases remaining between them. The clonotype comes from a woman between 45 and 60 years old in good health. This rearrangement joins TRBV6-1 to TRBJ1-1; D unclear. The source material was memory T cells sorted from blood. CDR3 protein: CAITWGTLEAFF. Written as DNA, the CDR3 is TGTGCCATAACCTGGGGAACACTGGAAGCTTTCTTT.